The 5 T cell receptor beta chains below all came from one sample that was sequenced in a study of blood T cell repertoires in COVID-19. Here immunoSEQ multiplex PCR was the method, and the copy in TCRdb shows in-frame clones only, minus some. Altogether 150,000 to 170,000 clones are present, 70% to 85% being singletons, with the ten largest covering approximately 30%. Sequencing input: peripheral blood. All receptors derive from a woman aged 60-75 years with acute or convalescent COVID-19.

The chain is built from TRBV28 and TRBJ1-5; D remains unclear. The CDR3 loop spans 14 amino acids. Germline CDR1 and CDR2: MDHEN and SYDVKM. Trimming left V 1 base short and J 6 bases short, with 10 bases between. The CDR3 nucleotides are TGTGCCAGCAGTTTATCAGGCGTCCGTCAGCCCCAGCATTTT. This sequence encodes CASSLSGVRQPQHF.

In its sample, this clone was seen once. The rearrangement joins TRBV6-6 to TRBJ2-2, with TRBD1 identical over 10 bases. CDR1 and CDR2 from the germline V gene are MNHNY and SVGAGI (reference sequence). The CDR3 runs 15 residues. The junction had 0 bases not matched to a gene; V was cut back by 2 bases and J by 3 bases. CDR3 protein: CASSYGTGDTGELFF. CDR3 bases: TGTGCCAGCAGTTACGGGACAGGGGACACCGGGGAGCTGTTTTTT.

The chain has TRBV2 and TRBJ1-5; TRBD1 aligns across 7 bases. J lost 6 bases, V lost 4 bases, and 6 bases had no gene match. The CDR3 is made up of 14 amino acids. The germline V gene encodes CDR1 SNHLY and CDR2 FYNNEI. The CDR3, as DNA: TGTGCCAGCAGTGGACAGGGAGGTATTCAGCCCCAGCATTTT. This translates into CASSGQGGIQPQHF. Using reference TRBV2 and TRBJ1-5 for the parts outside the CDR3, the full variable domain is EPEVTQTPSHQVTQMGQEVILRCVPISNHLYFYWYRQILGQKVEFLVSFYNNEISEKSEIFDDQFSVERPDGSNFTLKIRSTKLEDSAMYFCASSGQGGIQPQHFGDGTRLSIL.

This chain's CDR3 is CASSKQGYMGTDTQYF. CDR3 coding DNA: TGTGCCAGCAGCAAACAGGGTTATATGGGCACAGATACGCAGTATTTT. The V gene is TRBV7-9, the J gene TRBJ2-3; D may be TRBD1 (6 bases). The germline V gene encodes CDR1 SEHNR and CDR2 FQNEAQ (reference sequence). The CDR3 extends over 16 amino acids. The V end was cut by 5 bases, the J end by 1 base, with 16 bases between.

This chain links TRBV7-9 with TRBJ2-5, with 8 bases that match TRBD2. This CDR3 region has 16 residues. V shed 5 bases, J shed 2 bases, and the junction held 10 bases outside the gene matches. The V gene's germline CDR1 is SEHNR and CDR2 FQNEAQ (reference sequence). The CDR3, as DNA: TGTGCCAGCAGCCAGTTAGCGGGGAGGAATCAAGAGACCCAGTACTTC. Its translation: CASSQLAGRNQETQYF.